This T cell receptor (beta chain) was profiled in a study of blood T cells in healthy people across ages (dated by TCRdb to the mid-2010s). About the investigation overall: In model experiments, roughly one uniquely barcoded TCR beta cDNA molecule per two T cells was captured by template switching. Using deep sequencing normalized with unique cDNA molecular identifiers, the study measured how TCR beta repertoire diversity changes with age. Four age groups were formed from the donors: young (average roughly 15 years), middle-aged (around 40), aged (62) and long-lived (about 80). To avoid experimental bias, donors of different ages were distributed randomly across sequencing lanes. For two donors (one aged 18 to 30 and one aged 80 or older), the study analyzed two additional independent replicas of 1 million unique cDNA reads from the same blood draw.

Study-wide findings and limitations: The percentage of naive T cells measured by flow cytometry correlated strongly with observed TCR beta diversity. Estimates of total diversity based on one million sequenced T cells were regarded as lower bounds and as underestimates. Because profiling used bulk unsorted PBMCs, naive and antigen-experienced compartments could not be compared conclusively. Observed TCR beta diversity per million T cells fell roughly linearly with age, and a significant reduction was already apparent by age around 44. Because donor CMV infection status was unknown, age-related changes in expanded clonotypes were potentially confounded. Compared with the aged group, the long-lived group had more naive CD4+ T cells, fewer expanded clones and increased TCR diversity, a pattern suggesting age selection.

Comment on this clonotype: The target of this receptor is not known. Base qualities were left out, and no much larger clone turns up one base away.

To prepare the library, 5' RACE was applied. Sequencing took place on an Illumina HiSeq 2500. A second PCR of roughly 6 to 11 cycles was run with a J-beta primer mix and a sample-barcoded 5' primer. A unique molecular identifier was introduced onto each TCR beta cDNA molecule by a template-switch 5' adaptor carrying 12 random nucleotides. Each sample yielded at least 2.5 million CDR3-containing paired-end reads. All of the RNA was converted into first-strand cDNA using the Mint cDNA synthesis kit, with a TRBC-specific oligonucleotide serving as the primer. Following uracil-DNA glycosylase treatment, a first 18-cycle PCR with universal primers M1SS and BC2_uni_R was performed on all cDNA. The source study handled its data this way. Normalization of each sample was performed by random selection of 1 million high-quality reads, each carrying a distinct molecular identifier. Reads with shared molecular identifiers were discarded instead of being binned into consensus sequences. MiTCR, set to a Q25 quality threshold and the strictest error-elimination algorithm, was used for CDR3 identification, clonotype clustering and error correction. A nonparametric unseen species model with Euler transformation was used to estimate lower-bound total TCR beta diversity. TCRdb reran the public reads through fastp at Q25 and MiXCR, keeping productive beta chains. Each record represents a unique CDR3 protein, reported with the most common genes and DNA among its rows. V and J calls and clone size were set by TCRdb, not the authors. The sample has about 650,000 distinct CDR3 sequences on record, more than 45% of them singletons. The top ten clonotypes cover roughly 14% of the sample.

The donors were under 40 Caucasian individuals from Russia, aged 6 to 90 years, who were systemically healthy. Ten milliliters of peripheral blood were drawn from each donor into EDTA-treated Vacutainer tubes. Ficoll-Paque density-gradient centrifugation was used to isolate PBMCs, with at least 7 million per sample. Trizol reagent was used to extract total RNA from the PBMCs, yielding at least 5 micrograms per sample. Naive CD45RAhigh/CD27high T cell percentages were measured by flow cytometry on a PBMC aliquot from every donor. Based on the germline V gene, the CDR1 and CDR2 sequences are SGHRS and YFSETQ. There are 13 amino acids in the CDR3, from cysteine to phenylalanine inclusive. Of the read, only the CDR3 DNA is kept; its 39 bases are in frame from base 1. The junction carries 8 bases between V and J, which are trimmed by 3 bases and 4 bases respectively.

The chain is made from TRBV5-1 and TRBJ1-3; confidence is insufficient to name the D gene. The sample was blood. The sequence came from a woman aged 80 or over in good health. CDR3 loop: CASSSLGGNTIYF. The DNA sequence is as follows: TGCGCCAGCAGCTCCTTGGGAGGAAACACCATATATTTT.